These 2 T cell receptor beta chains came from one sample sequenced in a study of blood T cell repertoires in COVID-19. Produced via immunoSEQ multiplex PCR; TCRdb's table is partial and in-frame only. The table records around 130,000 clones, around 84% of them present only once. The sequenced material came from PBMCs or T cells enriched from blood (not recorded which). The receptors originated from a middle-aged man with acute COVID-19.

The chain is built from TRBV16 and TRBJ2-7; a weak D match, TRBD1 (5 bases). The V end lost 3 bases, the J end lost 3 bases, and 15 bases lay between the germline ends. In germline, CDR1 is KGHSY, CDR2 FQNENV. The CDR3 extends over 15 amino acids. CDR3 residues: CASSHLEQGHYEQYF. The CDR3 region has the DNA TGTGCCAGCAGCCACCTTGAGCAGGGCCACTACGAGCAGTACTTC.

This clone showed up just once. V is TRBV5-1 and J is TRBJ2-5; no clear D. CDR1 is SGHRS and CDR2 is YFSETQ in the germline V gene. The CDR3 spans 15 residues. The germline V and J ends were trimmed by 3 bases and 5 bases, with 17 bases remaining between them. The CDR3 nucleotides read TGCGCCAGCAGCTCCACCTCCGGGTCTAGGGAGACCCAGTACTTC. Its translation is CASSSTSGSRETQYF.